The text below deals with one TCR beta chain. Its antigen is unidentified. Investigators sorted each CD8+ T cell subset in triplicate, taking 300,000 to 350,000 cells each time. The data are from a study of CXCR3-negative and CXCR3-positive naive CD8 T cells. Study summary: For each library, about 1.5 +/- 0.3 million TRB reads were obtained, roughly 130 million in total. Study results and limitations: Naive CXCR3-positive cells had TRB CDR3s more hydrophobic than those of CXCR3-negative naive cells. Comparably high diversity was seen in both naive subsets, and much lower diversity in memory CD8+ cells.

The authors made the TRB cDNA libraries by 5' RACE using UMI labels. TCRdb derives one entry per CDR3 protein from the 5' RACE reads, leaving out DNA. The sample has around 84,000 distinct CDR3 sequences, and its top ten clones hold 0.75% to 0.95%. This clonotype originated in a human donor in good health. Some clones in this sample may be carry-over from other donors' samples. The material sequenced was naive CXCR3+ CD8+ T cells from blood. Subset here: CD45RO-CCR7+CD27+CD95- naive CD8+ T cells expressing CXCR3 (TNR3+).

CDR3 in amino acids: CATSSERTSTDTQYF. The J gene is TRBJ2-3, the V gene TRBV15. CDR1 is LNHNV and CDR2 is YYDKDF in the germline V gene (reference sequence). The CDR3 contains 15 residues. Together with reference TRBV15 and TRBJ2-3, the CDR3 gives the full variable domain: DAMVIQNPRYQVTQFGKPVTLSCSQTLNHNVMYWYQQKSSQAPKLLFHYYDKDFNNEADTPDNFQSRRPNTSFCFLDIRSPGLGDTAMYLCATSSERTSTDTQYFGPGTRLTVL.